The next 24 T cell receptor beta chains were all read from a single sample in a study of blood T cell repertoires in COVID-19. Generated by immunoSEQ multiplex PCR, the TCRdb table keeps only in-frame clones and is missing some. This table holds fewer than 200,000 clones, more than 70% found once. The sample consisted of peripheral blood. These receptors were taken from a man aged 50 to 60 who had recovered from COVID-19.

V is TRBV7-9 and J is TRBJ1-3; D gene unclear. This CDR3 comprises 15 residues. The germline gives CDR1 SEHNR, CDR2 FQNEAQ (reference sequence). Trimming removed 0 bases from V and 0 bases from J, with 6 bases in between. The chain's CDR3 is CASSLAELSGNTIYF. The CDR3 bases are TGTGCCAGCAGCTTAGCGGAGCTCTCTGGAAACACCATATATTTT.

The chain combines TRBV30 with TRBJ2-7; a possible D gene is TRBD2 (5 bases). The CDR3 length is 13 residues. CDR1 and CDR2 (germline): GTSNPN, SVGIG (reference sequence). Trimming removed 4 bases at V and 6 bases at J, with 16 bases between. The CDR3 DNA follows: TGTGCCTGGACGTCGTGGGAGCGGAGCGAGCAGTACTTC. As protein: CAWTSWERSEQYF.

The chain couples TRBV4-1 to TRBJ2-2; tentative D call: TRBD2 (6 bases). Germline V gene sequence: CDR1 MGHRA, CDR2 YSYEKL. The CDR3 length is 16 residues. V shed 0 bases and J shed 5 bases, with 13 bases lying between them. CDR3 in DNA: TGCGCCAGCAGCCAAGATCAAGGACTACGGACCGGGGAGCTGTTTTTT. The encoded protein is CASSQDQGLRTGELFF.

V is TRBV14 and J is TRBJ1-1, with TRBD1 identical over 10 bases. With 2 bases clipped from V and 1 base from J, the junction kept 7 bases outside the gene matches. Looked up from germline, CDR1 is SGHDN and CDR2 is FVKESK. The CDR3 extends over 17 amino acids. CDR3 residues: CASSQTIGQGENTEAFF. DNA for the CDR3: TGTGCCAGCAGCCAAACAATTGGACAGGGGGAGAACACTGAAGCTTTCTTT.

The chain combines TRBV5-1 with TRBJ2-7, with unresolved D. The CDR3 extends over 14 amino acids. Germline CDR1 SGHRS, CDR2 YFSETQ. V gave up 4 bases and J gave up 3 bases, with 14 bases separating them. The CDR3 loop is CASSIGAYDYEQYF. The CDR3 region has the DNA TGCGCCAGCAGCATAGGAGCGTACGACTACGAGCAGTACTTC.

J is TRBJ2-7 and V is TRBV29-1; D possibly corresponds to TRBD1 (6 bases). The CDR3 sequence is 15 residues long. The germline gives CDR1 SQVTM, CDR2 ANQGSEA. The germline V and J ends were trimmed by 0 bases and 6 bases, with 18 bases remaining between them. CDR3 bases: TGCAGCGTTGAAGATGGCAGGGGCGATGTGGGCGAGCAGTACTTC. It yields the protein CSVEDGRGDVGEQYF.

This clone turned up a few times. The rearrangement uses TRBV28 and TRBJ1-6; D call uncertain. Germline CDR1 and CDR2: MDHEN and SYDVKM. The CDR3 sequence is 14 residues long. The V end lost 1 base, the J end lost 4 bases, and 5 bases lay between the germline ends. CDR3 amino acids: CASSLLQYNSPLHF. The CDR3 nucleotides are TGTGCCAGCAGTTTATTACAATATAATTCACCCCTCCACTTT.

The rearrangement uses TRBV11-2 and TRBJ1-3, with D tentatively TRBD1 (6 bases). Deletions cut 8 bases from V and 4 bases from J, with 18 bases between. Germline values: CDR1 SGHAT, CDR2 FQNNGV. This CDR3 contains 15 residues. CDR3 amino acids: CASSRLGASGNTIYF. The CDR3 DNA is TGTGCCAGCTCCCGGCTGGGGGCCTCAGGAAACACCATATATTTT.

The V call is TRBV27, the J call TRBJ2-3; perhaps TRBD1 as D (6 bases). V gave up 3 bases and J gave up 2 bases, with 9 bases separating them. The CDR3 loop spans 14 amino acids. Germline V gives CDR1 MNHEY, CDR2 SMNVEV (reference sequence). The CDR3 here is CASSFRDTTDTQYF. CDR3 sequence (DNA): TGTGCCAGCAGTTTCCGGGACACCACAGATACGCAGTATTTT.

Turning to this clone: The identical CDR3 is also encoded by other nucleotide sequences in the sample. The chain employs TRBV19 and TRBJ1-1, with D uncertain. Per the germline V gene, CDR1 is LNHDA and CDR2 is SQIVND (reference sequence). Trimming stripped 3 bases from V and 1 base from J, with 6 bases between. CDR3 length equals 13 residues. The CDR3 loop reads CASSIARNTEAFF. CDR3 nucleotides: TGTGCCAGTAGTATCGCCAGGAACACTGAAGCTTTCTTT.

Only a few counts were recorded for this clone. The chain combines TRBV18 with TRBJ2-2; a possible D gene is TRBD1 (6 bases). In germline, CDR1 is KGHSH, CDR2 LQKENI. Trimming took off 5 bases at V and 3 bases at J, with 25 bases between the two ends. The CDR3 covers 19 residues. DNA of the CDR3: TGTGCCAGCTCATCATACCGGGCCCGGGGCGCAGGGGACACCGGGGAGCTGTTTTTT. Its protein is CASSSYRARGAGDTGELFF.

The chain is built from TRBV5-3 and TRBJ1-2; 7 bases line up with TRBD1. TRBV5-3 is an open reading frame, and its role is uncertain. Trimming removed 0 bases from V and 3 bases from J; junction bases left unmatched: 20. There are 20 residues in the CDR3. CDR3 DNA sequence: TGTGCCAGAAGCTTGGAAACCAAGACAGGGTGGGGGACCTGCCACTATGGCTACACCTTC. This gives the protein CARSLETKTGWGTCHYGYTF.

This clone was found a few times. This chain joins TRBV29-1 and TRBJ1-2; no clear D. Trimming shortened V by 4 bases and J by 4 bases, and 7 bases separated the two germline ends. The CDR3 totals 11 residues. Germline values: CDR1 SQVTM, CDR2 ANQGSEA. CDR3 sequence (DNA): TGCAGCGTTGCGCCACTCTATGGCTACACCTTC. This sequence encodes CSVAPLYGYTF. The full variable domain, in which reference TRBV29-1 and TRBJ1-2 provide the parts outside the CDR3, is SAVISQKPSRDICQRGTSLTIQCQVDSQVTMMFWYRQQPGQSLTLIATANQGSEATYESGFVIDKFPISRPNLTFSTLTVSNMSPEDSSIYLCSVAPLYGYTFGSGTRLTVV.

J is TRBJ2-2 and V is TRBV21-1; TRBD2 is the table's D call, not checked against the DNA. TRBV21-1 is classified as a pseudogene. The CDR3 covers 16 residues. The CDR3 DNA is TGTGCCAGCAGCAAATGGCGAGCGGGAGAGGCCGGGGAGCTGTTTTTT. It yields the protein CASSKWRAGEAGELFF.

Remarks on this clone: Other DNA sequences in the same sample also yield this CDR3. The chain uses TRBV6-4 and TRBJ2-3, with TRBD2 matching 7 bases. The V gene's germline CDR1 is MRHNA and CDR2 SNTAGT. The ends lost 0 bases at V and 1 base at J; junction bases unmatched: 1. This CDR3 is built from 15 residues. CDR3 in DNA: TGTGCCAGCAGTGACTCAGGGAGGGGCACAGATACGCAGTATTTT. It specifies CASSDSGRGTDTQYF.

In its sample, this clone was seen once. The chain's CDR3 is CASSVGIGSGTLAPGAYEQYF. CDR3 coding DNA: TGTGCCAGCAGCGTAGGGATTGGTAGCGGGACATTAGCCCCAGGGGCCTACGAGCAGTACTTC. The rearrangement links TRBV9 to TRBJ2-7; 8 bases fit TRBD2. The V gene end was trimmed by 0 bases and the J gene end by 2 bases; junction bases not matched to a gene: 22. The CDR3 has 21 amino acids. The germline V gene encodes CDR1 SGDLS and CDR2 YYNGEE.

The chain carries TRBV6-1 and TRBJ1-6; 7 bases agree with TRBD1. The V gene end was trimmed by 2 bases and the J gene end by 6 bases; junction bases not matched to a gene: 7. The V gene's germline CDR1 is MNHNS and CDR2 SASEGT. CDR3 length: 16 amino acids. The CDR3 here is CASSEIERGLNSPLHF. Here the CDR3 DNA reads TGTGCCAGCAGTGAAATTGAGAGGGGGCTTAATTCACCCCTCCACTTT.

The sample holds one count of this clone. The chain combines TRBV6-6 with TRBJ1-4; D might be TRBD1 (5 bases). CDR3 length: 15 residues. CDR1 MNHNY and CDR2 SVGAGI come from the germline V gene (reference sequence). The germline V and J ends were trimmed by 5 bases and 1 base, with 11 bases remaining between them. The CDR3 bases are TGTGCCAGCAGTCCTTCGGGGGGAACTAATGAAAAACTGTTTTTT. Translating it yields CASSPSGGTNEKLFF.

CDR3 DNA sequence: TGTGCCAGCAGGGGGTGGACTCCGCGCGCAGATACGCAGTATTTT. Protein product: CASRGWTPRADTQYF. The chain carries TRBV6-5 and TRBJ2-3; tentative D call: TRBD2 (5 bases). The germline V gene has CDR1 MNHEY and CDR2 SVGAGI. The CDR3 runs to 15 residues. Deletions cut 6 bases from V and 4 bases from J, with 17 bases between.

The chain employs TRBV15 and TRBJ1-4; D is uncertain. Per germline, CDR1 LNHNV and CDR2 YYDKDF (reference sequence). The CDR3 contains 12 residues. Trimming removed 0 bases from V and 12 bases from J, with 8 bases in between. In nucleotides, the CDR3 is TGTGCCACCAGCAGAGATCCGGGAGAACTGTTTTTT. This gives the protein CATSRDPGELFF.

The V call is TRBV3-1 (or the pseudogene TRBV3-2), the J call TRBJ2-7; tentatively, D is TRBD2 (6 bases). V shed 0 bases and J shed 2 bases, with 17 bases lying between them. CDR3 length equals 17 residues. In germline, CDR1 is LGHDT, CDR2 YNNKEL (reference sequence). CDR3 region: CASSQESRAGKPYEQYF. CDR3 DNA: TGTGCCAGCAGCCAAGAATCCAGGGCGGGAAAACCCTACGAGCAGTACTTC.

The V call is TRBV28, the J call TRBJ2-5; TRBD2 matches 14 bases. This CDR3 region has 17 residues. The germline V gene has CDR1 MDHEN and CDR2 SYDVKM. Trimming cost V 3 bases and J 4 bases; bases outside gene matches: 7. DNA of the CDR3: TGTGCCAGCAGTTTGCCGGGACTAGCGGGGGTTCCAGAGACCCAGTACTTC. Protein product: CASSLPGLAGVPETQYF. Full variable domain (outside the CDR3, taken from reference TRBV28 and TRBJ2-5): DVKVTQSSRYLVKRTGEKVFLECVQDMDHENMFWYRQDPGLGLRLIYFSYDVKMKEKGDIPEGYSVSREKKERFSLILESASTNQTSMYLCASSLPGLAGVPETQYFGPGTRLLVL.

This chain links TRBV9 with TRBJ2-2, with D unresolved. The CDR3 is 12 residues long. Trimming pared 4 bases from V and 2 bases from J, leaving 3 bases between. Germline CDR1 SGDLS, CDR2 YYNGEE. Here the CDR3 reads CASSPNTGELFF. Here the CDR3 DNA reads TGTGCCAGCAGCCCTAACACCGGGGAGCTGTTTTTT.

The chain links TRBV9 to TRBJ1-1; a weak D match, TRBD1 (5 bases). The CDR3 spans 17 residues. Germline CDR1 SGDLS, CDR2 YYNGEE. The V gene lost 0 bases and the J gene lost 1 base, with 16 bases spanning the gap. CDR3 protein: CASSVARTYARNTEAFF. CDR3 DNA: TGTGCCAGCAGCGTAGCTAGGACATATGCCCGGAACACTGAAGCTTTCTTT.